This TCR beta chain was captured in a study of T cell responses to AZD1222 COVID-19 vaccine. Data came from immunoSEQ multiplex PCR; TCRdb stores just in-frame clones and leaves some out. The sample lists some 120,000 clones; about 90% were seen once. Trimming cost V 6 bases and J 10 bases, with 25 bases left between them. CDR1 and CDR2 from the germline V gene are SGHVS and FQNEAQ. There are 17 residues in the CDR3. The receptor comes from an adult in good health. The chain has TRBV7-8 and TRBJ1-6; a possible D gene is TRBD1 (6 bases). Sequenced here: peripheral blood, sampled on day 0 of MenACWY control vaccination. The CDR3 DNA reads TGTGCCAGCAGGGGGGCCCGCCGCGCGGGTCCAAACTCACCCCTCCACTTT. Its translation is CASRGARRAGPNSPLHF.